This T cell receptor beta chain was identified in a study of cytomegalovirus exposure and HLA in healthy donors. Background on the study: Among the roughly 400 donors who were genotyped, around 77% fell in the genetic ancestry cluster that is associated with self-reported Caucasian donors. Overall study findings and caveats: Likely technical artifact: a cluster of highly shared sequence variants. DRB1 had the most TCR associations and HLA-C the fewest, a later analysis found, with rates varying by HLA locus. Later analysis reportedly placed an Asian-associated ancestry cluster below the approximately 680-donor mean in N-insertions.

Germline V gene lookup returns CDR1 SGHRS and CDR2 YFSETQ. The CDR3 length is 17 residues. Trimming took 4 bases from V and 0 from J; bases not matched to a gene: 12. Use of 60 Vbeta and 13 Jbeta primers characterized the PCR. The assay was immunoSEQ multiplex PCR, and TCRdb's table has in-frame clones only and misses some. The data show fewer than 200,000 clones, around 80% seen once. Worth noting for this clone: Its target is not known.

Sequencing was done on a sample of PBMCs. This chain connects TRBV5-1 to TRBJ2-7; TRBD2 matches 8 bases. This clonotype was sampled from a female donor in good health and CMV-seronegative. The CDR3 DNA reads TGCGCCAGCAGCGTCGGCGCCGGAGCGGGGGTCTCCTACGAGCAGTACTTC. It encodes CASSVGAGAGVSYEQYF.